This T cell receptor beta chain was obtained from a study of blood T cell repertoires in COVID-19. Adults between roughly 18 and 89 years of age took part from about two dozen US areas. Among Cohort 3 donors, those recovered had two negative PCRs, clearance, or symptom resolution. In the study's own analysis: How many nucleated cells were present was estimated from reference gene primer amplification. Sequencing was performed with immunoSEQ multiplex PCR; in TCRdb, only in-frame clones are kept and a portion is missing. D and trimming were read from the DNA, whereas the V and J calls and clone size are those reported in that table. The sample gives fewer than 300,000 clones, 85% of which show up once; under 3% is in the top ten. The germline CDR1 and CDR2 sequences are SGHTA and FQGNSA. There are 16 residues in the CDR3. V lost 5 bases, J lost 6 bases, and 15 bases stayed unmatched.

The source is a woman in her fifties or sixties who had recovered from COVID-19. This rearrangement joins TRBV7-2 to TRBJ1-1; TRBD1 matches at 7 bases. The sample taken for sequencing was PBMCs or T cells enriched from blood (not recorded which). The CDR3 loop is CASSPQTGKRFAEAFF. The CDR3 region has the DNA TGTGCCAGCAGCCCACAGACAGGGAAGCGTTTCGCTGAAGCTTTCTTT.